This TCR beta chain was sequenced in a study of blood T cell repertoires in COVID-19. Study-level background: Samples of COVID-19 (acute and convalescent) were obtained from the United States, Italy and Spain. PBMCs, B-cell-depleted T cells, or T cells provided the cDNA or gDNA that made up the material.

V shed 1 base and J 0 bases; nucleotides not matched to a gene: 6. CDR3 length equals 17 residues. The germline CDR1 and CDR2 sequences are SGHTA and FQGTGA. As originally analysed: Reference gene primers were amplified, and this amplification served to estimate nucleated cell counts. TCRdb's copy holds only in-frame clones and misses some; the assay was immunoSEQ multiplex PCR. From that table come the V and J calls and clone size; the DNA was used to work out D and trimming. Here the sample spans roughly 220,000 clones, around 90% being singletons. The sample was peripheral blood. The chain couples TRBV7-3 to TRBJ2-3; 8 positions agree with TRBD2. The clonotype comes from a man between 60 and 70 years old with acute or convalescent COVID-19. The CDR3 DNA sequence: TGTGCCAGCAGCTTAAACGGCAGGACTAGCAGCACAGATACGCAGTATTTT. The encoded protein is CASSLNGRTSSTDTQYF.